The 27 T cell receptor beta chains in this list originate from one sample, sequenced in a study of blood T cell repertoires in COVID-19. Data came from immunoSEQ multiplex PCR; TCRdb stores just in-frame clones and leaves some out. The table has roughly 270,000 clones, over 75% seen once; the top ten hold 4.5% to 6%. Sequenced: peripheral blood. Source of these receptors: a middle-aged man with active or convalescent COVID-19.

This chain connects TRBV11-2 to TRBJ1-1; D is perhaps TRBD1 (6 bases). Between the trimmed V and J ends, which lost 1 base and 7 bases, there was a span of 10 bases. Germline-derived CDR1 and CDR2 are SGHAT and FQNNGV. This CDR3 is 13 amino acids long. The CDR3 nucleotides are TGTGCCAGCAGCTTAGCGCAGGGGAGTGAAGCTTTCTTT. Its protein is CASSLAQGSEAFF.

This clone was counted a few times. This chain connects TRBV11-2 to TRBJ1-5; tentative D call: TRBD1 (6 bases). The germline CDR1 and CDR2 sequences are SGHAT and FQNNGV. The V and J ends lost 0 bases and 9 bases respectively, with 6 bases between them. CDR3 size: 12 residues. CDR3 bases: TGTGCCAGCAGCTTAGAAGGGGGGCCCCAGCATTTT. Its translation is CASSLEGGPQHF.

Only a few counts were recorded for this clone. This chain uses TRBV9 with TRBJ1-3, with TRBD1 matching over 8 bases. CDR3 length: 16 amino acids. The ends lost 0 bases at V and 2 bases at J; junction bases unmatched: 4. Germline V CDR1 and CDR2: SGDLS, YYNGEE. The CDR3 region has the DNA TGTGCCAGCAGCGTAGGGACAGGGATGGCTGGAAACACCATATATTTT. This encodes CASSVGTGMAGNTIYF. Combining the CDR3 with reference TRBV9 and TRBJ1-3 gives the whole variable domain DSGVTQTPKHLITATGQRVTLRCSPRSGDLSVYWYQQSLDQGLQFLIQYYNGEERAKGNILERFSAQQFPDLHSELNLSSLELGDSALYFCASSVGTGMAGNTIYFGEGSWLTVV.

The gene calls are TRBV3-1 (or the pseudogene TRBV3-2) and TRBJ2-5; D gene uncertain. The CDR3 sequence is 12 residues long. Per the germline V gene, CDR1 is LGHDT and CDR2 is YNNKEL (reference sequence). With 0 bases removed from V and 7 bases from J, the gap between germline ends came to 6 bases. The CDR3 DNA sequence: TGTGCCAGCAGCCAAGATCAGCGGACCCAGTACTTC. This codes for CASSQDQRTQYF.

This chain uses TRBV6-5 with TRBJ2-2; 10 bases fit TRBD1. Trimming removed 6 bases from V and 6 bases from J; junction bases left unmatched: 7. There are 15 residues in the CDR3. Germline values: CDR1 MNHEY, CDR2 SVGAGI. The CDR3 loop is CASSSGQGRAGELFF. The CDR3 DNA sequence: TGTGCCAGCAGCTCGGGACAGGGGAGAGCCGGGGAGCTGTTTTTT.

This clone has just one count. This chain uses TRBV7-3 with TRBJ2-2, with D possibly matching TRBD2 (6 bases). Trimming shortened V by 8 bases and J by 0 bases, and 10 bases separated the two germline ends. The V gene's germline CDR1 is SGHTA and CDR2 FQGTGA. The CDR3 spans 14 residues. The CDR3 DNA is TGTGCCAGCGGGGACTTCCCGAACACCGGGGAGCTGTTTTTT. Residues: CASGDFPNTGELFF.

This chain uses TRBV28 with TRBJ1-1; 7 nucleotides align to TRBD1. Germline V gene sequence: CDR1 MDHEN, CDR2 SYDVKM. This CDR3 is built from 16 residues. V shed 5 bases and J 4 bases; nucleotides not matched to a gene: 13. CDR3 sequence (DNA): TGTGCCAGCAGTCCGATAGGGACAGCGAAAGGCACTGAAGCTTTCTTT. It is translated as CASSPIGTAKGTEAFF.

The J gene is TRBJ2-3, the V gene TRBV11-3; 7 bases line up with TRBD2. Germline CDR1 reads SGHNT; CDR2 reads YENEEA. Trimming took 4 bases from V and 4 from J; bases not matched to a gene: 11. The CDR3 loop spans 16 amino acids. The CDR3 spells CASSSTGGRAADTQYF. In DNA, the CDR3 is TGTGCCAGCAGCTCCACCGGAGGGAGGGCCGCAGATACGCAGTATTTT.

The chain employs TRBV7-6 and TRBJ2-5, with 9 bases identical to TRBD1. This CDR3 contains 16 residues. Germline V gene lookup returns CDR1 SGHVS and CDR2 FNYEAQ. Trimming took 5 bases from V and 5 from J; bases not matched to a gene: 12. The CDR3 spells CASSTTRTGVGETQYF. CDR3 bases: TGTGCCAGCAGCACCACACGGACAGGGGTCGGGGAGACCCAGTACTTC.

The CDR3 loop reads CASSRQGAPGNTIYF. CDR3 in DNA: TGTGCCAGCAGTCGACAGGGGGCGCCCGGAAACACCATATATTTT. This rearrangement joins TRBV27 to TRBJ1-3, with 10 bases identical to TRBD1. J lost 4 bases, V lost 5 bases, and 5 bases had no gene match. CDR1 is MNHEY and CDR2 is SMNVEV in the germline V gene (reference sequence). This CDR3 comprises 15 residues.

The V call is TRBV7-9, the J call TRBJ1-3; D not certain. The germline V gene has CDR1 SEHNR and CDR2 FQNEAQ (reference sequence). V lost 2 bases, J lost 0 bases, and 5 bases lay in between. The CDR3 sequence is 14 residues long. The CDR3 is CASSLTSSGNTIYF. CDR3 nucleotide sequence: TGTGCCAGCAGCTTAACAAGCTCTGGAAACACCATATATTTT.

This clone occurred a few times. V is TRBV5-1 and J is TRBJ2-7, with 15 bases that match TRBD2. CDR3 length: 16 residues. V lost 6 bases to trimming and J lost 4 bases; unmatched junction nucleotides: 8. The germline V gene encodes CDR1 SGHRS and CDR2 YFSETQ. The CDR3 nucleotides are TGCGCCAGCACCGCCCGGGGACTAGCGGGAGGTTACGAGCAGTACTTC. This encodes CASTARGLAGGYEQYF.

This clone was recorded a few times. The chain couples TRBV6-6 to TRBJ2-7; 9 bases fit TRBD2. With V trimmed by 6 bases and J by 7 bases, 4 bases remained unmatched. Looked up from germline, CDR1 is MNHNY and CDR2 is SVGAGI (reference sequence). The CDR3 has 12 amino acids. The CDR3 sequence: CASSPGLAEQYF. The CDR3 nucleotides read TGTGCCAGCAGCCCCGGACTAGCGGAGCAGTACTTC.

The CDR3 is CASSPKSGRQNEKLFF. CDR3 DNA sequence: TGTGCCAGCAGCCCAAAGTCGGGAAGGCAGAATGAAAAACTGTTTTTT. The V gene is TRBV4-2, the J gene TRBJ1-4; D is unclear. This CDR3 has 16 residues. From germline, CDR1 is LGHNA and CDR2 YNFKEQ. V was pared by 4 bases and J by 5 bases, with 17 bases between.

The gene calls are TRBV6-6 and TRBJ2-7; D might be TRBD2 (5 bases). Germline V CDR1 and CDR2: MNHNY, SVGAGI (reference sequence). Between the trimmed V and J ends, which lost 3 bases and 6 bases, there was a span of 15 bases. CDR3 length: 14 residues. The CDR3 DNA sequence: TGTGCCAGCAGTTATATGCCTCCAGGAGGCGAGCAGTACTTC. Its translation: CASSYMPPGGEQYF.

The CDR3 DNA reads as TGTGCCAGCAGCTCCTACCGACAGGATATTTATGGCTACACCTTC. It translates to CASSSYRQDIYGYTF. The V and J genes are TRBV6-6 and TRBJ1-2; possible D gene TRBD1, 6 bases. Germline CDR1 MNHNY, CDR2 SVGAGI (reference sequence). CDR3 length equals 15 residues. Trimming took off 6 bases at V and 5 bases at J, with 19 bases between the two ends.

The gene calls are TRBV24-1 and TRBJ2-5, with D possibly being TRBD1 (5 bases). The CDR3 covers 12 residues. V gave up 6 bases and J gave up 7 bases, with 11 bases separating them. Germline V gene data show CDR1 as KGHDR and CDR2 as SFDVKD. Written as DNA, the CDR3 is TGTGCCACCAGTCAGGGTGCAGGGACCCAGTACTTC. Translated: CATSQGAGTQYF.

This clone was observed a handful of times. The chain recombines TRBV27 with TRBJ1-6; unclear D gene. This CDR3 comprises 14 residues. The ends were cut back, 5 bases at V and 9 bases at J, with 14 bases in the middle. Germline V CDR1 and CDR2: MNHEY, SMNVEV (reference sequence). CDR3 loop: CASSLPLSGSPLHF. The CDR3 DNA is TGTGCCAGCAGTCTCCCGCTGTCGGGTTCACCCCTCCACTTT.

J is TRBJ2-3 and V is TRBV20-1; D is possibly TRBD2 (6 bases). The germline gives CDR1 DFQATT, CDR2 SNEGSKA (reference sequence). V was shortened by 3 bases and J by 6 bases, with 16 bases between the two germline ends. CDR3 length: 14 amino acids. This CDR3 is CSASRRDLPDTQYF. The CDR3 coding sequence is TGCAGTGCTAGTCGGCGGGACCTTCCCGATACGCAGTATTTT.

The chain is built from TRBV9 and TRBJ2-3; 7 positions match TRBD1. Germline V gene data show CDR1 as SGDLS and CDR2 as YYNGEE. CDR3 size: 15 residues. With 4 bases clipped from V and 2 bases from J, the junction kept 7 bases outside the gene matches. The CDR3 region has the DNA TGTGCCAGCAGCCCCCGGGACAGAGTCACAGATACGCAGTATTTT. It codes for CASSPRDRVTDTQYF.

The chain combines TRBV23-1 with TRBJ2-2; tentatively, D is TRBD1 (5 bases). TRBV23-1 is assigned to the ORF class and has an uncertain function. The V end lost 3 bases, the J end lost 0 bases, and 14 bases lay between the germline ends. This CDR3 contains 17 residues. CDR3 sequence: CASSQWPGCANTGELFF. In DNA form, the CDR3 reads TGCGCCAGCAGTCAGTGGCCAGGGTGTGCGAACACCGGGGAGCTGTTTTTT.

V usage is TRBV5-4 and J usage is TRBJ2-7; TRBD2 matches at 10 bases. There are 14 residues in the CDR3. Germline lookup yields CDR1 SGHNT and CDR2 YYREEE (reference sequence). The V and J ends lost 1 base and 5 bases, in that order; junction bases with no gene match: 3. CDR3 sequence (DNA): TGTGCCAGCAGCTTGCCCACTAGCGGGAACGAGCAGTACTTC. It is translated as CASSLPTSGNEQYF.

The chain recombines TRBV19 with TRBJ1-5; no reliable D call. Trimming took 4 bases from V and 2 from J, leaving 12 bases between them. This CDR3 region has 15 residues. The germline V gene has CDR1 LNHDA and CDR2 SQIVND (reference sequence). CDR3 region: CASSKRLGGNQPQHF. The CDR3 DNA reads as TGTGCCAGTAGTAAGCGGCTTGGGGGCAATCAGCCCCAGCATTTT.

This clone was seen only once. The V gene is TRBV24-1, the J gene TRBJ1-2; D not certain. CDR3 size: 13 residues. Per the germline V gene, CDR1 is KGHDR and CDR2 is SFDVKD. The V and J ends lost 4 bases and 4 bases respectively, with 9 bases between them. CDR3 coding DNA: TGTGCCACCAGTGACCCCGGGAGCTATGGCTACACCTTC. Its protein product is CATSDPGSYGYTF.

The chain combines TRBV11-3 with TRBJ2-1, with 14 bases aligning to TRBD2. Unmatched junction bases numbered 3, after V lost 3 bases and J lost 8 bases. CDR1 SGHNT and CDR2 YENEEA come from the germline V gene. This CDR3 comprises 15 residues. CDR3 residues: CASSLTSGRADEQFF. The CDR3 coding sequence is TGTGCCAGCAGCTTGACTAGCGGGAGGGCCGATGAGCAGTTCTTC.

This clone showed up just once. The chain's CDR3 is CASSRIRTGSEQYF. CDR3 DNA sequence: TGTGCCAGCAGCCGGATTCGGACAGGGTCCGAGCAGTACTTC. This sequence joins TRBV7-2 and TRBJ2-7; 8 nucleotides agree with TRBD1. J lost 6 bases, V lost 5 bases, and 9 bases had no gene match. There are 14 residues in the CDR3. Germline values: CDR1 SGHTA, CDR2 FQGNSA.

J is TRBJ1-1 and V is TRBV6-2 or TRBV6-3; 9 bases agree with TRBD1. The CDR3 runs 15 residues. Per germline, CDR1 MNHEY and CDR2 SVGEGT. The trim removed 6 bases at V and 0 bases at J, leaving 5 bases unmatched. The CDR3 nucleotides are TGTGCCAGCAGCACGGGACAGGGATTGAACACTGAAGCTTTCTTT. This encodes CASSTGQGLNTEAFF.